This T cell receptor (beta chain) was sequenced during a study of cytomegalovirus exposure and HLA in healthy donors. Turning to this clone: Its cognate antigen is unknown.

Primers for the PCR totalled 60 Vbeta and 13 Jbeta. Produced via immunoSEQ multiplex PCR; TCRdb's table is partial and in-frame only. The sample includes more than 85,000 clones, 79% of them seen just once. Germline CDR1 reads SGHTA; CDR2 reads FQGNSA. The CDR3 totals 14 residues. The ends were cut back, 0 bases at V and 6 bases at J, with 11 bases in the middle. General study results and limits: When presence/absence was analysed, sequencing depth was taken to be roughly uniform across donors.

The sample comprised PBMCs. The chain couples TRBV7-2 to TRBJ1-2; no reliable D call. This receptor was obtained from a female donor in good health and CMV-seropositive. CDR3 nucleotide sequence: TGTGCCAGCAGCTTAGCGCTGGCCCCGAATGGCTACACCTTC. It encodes CASSLALAPNGYTF.